Each of the 22 T cell receptor beta chains below was sequenced from the same sample in a study of graft-versus-host responses after intestinal transplantation (dated by TCRdb to the early 2020s). The receptor library was made with the immunoSEQ multiplex PCR assay. The immuneACCESS repertoire file appears here via TCRdb, limited to in-frame rearrangements. These files lack a portion of the clones; in checked studies, under half of the deficit traces to unresolved V genes, and the cause of the others is not known. This sample has 95,000 to 110,000 clones in its table, and about 91% of those were observed once. The ten largest clones represent over 0.6% of the sample. The time point tag for this specimen amounts to: cells obtained before transplantation from donor or recipient. These receptors' antigens are unknown. Material: unstimulated CD4+ T cells sorted from spleen or lymph node cells, obtained before transplant. These receptors all come from a human donor who was the organ donor for an intestinal transplant.

The chain employs TRBV5-5 and TRBJ1-5; possible D gene TRBD1, 5 bases. V was cut by 4 bases and J by 3 bases, with 11 bases left in between. The CDR3 extends over 14 amino acids. In germline, CDR1 is SGHKS, CDR2 YYEKEE (reference sequence). As DNA, the CDR3 is TGTGCCAGCAGCCCGGGGGGGTACAATCAGCCCCAGCATTTT. Its protein product is CASSPGGYNQPQHF. The full variable domain, its missing parts supplied by reference TRBV5-5 and TRBJ1-5, is DAGVTQSPTHLIKTRGQQVTLRCSPISGHKSVSWYQQVLGQGPQFIFQYYEKEERGRGNFPDRFSARQFPNYSSELNVNALLLGDSALYLCASSPGGYNQPQHFGDGTRLSIL.

Regarding this clone: Other nucleotide sequences in the sample specify the same CDR3. The gene calls are TRBV7-3 and TRBJ2-3, with TRBD2 matching 14 bases. Trimming cost V 3 bases and J 4 bases; bases outside gene matches: 0. CDR1 is SGHTA and CDR2 is FQGTGA in the germline V gene. The length of the CDR3 is 15 residues. CDR3 loop: CASSLTSGGADTQYF. Here the CDR3 DNA reads TGTGCCAGCAGCTTGACTAGCGGGGGGGCAGATACGCAGTATTTT.

The chain employs TRBV5-1 and TRBJ1-2, with TRBD1 matching over 7 bases. This CDR3 is 12 amino acids long. V lost 3 bases, J lost 4 bases, and 0 bases stayed unmatched. CDR1 and CDR2 (germline): SGHRS, YFSETQ. CDR3 in DNA: TGCGCCAGCAGCTGGGACAGCTATGGCTACACCTTC. Amino acid sequence: CASSWDSYGYTF.

J is TRBJ2-5 and V is TRBV6-6; D is unclear. Trimming pared 5 bases from V and 1 base from J, leaving 8 bases between. The CDR3 runs to 13 residues. Germline V gene data show CDR1 as MNHNY and CDR2 as SVGAGI (reference sequence). CDR3 residues: CASSRQFQETQYF. CDR3 DNA: TGTGCCAGCAGTCGCCAGTTCCAAGAGACCCAGTACTTC.

This sequence joins TRBV11-3 and TRBJ1-2, with 8 bases matching TRBD1. V shed 3 bases, J shed 8 bases, and the junction held 8 bases outside the gene matches. Germline V gene sequence: CDR1 SGHNT, CDR2 YENEEA. The CDR3 spans 14 residues. The CDR3 here is CASSFLAGGLGYTF. For the CDR3, the DNA is TGTGCCAGCAGCTTTCTGGCAGGGGGCTTAGGCTACACCTTC.

The chain recombines TRBV5-1 with TRBJ2-3; no definite D call. CDR3 size: 12 residues. In germline, CDR1 is SGHRS, CDR2 YFSETQ. V was cut by 4 bases and J by 1 base, with 4 bases left in between. CDR3 in amino acids: CASSPGTDTQYF. CDR3 coding DNA: TGCGCCAGCAGCCCGGGCACAGATACGCAGTATTTT.

This rearrangement joins TRBV5-1 to TRBJ2-3, with 7 bases lining up with TRBD1. Per the germline V gene, CDR1 is SGHRS and CDR2 is YFSETQ. This CDR3 has 16 residues. The V gene end was trimmed by 1 base and the J gene end by 5 bases; junction bases not matched to a gene: 10. This CDR3 is CASSLSQTGLGDTQYF. The DNA for the CDR3 is TGCGCCAGCAGCTTGTCTCAGACAGGGCTAGGAGATACGCAGTATTTT. Full variable domain (rest looked up from reference TRBV5-1 and TRBJ2-3): KAGVTQTPRYLIKTRGQQVTLSCSPISGHRSVSWYQQTPGQGLQFLFEYFSETQRNKGNFPGRFSGRQFSNSRSEMNVSTLELGDSALYLCASSLSQTGLGDTQYFGPGTRLTVL.

V is TRBV11-1 and J is TRBJ2-5, with 8 bases aligning to TRBD2. Germline V lookup: CDR1 SGHAT, CDR2 FQDESV (reference sequence). V shed 3 bases, J shed 4 bases, and the junction held 4 bases outside the gene matches. The CDR3 has 14 amino acids. CDR3 nucleotide sequence: TGTGCCAGCAGCTTCGCCGGGACTAGAGAGACCCAGTACTTC. This gives the protein CASSFAGTRETQYF.

This clone was detected only a few times. The chain uses TRBV9 and TRBJ2-3; 11 bases map to TRBD1. Unmatched junction bases numbered 3, after V lost 1 base and J lost 2 bases. Germline assignment: CDR1 SGDLS and CDR2 YYNGEE. CDR3 length equals 16 residues. The CDR3 bases are TGTGCCAGCAGCGTAATGGACAGGGGGCACACAGATACGCAGTATTTT. Residues: CASSVMDRGHTDTQYF.

V is TRBV6-4 and J is TRBJ2-3, with a weak D call TRBD1 (5 bases). The CDR3 sequence is 14 residues long. The germline V gene has CDR1 MRHNA and CDR2 SNTAGT. The germline V and J ends were trimmed by 8 bases and 5 bases, with 17 bases remaining between them. The chain's CDR3 is CASSDEIGVDTQYF. CDR3 coding DNA: TGTGCCAGCTCTGACGAAATAGGGGTAGATACGCAGTATTTT.

The chain employs TRBV2 and TRBJ2-3, with 9 positions matching TRBD2. This CDR3 spans 16 amino acids. Looked up from germline, CDR1 is SNHLY and CDR2 is FYNNEI. V shed 1 base and J 3 bases; nucleotides not matched to a gene: 5. CDR3 residues: CASSEEAGGATDTQYF. CDR3 sequence (DNA): TGTGCCAGCAGTGAAGAAGCGGGGGGCGCAACAGATACGCAGTATTTT.

The chain combines TRBV7-9 with TRBJ1-1, with unresolved D. The germline V gene encodes CDR1 SEHNR and CDR2 FQNEAQ (reference sequence). Trimming removed 0 bases at V and 3 bases at J, with 8 bases between. This CDR3 contains 14 residues. CDR3: CASSLALGYTEAFF. For the CDR3, the DNA is TGTGCCAGCAGCTTAGCATTGGGATACACTGAAGCTTTCTTT.

CDR3 DNA: TGTGCCAGCAGCTTATGGACGGGAGGTACCTACGAGCAGTACTTC. Protein: CASSLWTGGTYEQYF. V and J are TRBV11-1 and TRBJ2-7; TRBD2 aligns across 7 bases. J lost 2 bases, V lost 2 bases, and 6 bases had no gene match. This CDR3 has 15 residues. Germline CDR1 and CDR2: SGHAT and FQDESV (reference sequence).

The CDR3 DNA is TGTGCCAGCAGCTCCGTTAGCGGGGAGCTGTTTTTT. This gives the protein CASSSVSGELFF. The chain links TRBV11-2 to TRBJ2-2; D is unresolved. Trimming removed 4 bases from V and 7 bases from J, with 7 bases in between. The CDR3 extends over 12 amino acids. CDR1 is SGHAT and CDR2 is FQNNGV in the germline V gene.

The chain has TRBV6-5 and TRBJ1-5; 9 bases are a match to TRBD1. The CDR3 covers 14 residues. The V gene's germline CDR1 is MNHEY and CDR2 SVGAGI. V was pared by 8 bases and J by 3 bases, with 5 bases of the junction left unmatched. CDR3 nucleotide sequence: TGTGCCAGCTCCGGGACAGGGCACAATCAGCCCCAGCATTTT. Amino acids: CASSGTGHNQPQHF.

CDR3 nucleotide sequence: TGTGCCAGCAGCTTCAACGGAGGGATCGCTAATGAAAAACTGTTTTTT. Its translation: CASSFNGGIANEKLFF. The rearrangement joins TRBV7-2 to TRBJ1-4; D unresolved. The germline V and J ends were trimmed by 3 bases and 3 bases, with 14 bases remaining between them. Germline CDR1 is SGHTA and CDR2 is FQGNSA. The CDR3 is 16 residues long.

This sequence joins TRBV7-2 and TRBJ1-6, with D tentatively TRBD1 (6 bases). V was shortened by 5 bases and J by 11 bases, with 10 bases between the two germline ends. This CDR3 is built from 12 residues. The germline CDR1 and CDR2 sequences are SGHTA and FQGNSA. The CDR3 region is CASSKRGTPLHF. DNA of the CDR3: TGTGCCAGCAGCAAAAGGGGGACACCCCTCCACTTT.

This sequence joins TRBV18 and TRBJ1-1; D is unresolved. Germline assignment: CDR1 KGHSH and CDR2 LQKENI. The length of the CDR3 is 13 residues. V lost 8 bases and J lost 5, with 15 bases in between. CDR3 loop: CASALDERTEAFF. CDR3 DNA sequence: TGTGCCAGCGCTTTGGATGAGCGGACTGAAGCTTTCTTT.

The chain is built from TRBV10-3 and TRBJ1-2, with unresolved D. V was clipped by 4 bases and J by 5 bases, with 14 bases between them. The germline V gene encodes CDR1 ENHRY and CDR2 SYGVKD. This CDR3 is built from 14 residues. CDR3 DNA sequence: TGTGCCATCAGTGCGGGCCAGACCTCTTATGGCTACACCTTC. Its protein is CAISAGQTSYGYTF.

Of note for this clone: Mismatch with germline at one junction end may stem from a read error. CDR3 coding DNA: TGTGCCAGTAGCTTAACCCCGGCTAGCGGGAGTCGGTACTTC. Its protein product is CASSLTPASGSRYF. The chain couples TRBV7-3 to TRBJ2-5, with 10 bases matching TRBD2. Germline V gives CDR1 SGHTA, CDR2 FQGTGA. The CDR3 totals 14 residues.

The chain is built from TRBV5-1 and TRBJ2-1; TRBD1 agrees at 7 bases. The CDR3 sequence is 14 residues long. V dropped 0 bases and J dropped 7; count of bases not matched to a gene: 4. Germline values: CDR1 SGHRS, CDR2 YFSETQ. The CDR3: CASSLGDRVNEQFF. CDR3 DNA sequence: TGCGCCAGCAGCTTGGGAGACAGGGTAAATGAGCAGTTCTTC.

The chain carries TRBV2 and TRBJ1-1, with D uncertain. Trimming removed 3 bases at V and 0 bases at J, with 8 bases between. This CDR3 comprises 14 residues. Germline CDR1 and CDR2: SNHLY and FYNNEI. The CDR3 region has the DNA TGTGCCAGCAGTGAGTTAGCGATGAACACTGAAGCTTTCTTT. This encodes CASSELAMNTEAFF.